These 15 T cell receptor beta chains were sequenced from one sample in a study of Graves' ophthalmopathy and Graves' hyperthyroidism. Transcripts of RNA were the source for amplifying TCR beta CDR3 regions. HTBI primers served in a first-round RT-PCR, which a second-round multiplex PCR followed. TCRdb re-derived calls from the multiplex PCR reads in MiXCR, one entry per CDR3 protein. The sample holds roughly 350,000 distinct CDR3 sequences; roughly a sixth are singletons and the top ten take 2% to 3%. Specimen: peripheral blood. The receptors here all came from an adult woman with stable Graves' hyperthyroidism.

This clonotype was detected ten times or more. V gene TRBV18 combines with J gene TRBJ2-7; D unresolved. Trimming removed 3 bases from V and 4 bases from J, with 13 bases in between. CDR3 size: 14 residues. Per the germline V gene, CDR1 is KGHSH and CDR2 is LQKENI. CDR3 DNA sequence: TGTGCCAGCTCACCCAACATGTCTTCATACGAGCAGTACTTC. It yields the protein CASSPNMSSYEQYF.

This clonotype was found many times. The V and J genes are TRBV5-1 and TRBJ2-4; 8 bases agree with TRBD1. CDR1 and CDR2 from the germline V gene are SGHRS and YFSETQ. With V trimmed by 4 bases and J by 8 bases, 8 bases remained unmatched. This CDR3 region has 14 residues. The CDR3 nucleotides are TGCGCCAGCAGCCATGGGACAGGACGTGACATTCAGTACTTC. Protein sequence: CASSHGTGRDIQYF. Full variable domain (rest looked up from reference TRBV5-1 and TRBJ2-4): KAGVTQTPRYLIKTRGQQVTLSCSPISGHRSVSWYQQTPGQGLQFLFEYFSETQRNKGNFPGRFSGRQFSNSRSEMNVSTLELGDSALYLCASSHGTGRDIQYFGAGTRLSVL.

This clonotype has just a few counts. The rearrangement joins TRBV6-5 to TRBJ1-2, with a tentative D call TRBD1 (6 bases). CDR1 is MNHEY and CDR2 is SVGAGI in the germline V gene. The CDR3 extends over 14 amino acids. Trimming took off 3 bases at V and 4 bases at J, with 12 bases between the two ends. CDR3 nucleotides: TGTGCCAGCAGTTATACAGGGCAGAGCTATGGCTACACCTTC. This translates into CASSYTGQSYGYTF.

About this clonotype itself: This sequence may be a read error, since a much larger clone differs from it by one base. This chain connects TRBV27 to TRBJ2-5; 11 nucleotides align to TRBD1. Germline CDR1 reads MNHEY; CDR2 reads SMNVEV (reference sequence). The CDR3 totals 13 residues. CDR3: CASRDRGGESQYF. CDR3 nucleotide sequence: TGTGCCAGTAGGGACAGGGGGGGAGAGTCCCAGTACTTC.

In its sample, this clonotype was seen many times. The chain couples TRBV11-1 to TRBJ2-3; 10 bases are a match to TRBD2. The CDR3 is 18 residues long. Germline-derived CDR1 and CDR2 are SGHAT and FQDESV (reference sequence). V gave up 6 bases and J gave up 0 bases; unmatched junction bases: 12. The CDR3 coding sequence is TGTGCCAGCAGTTTAATGTCTAGCGGGAGACCGAGCACAGATACGCAGTATTTT. Protein: CASSLMSSGRPSTDTQYF.

In its sample, this clonotype was seen many times. V is TRBV7-9 and J is TRBJ2-7; possible D gene TRBD2, 6 bases. The germline gives CDR1 SEHNR, CDR2 FQNEAQ (reference sequence). There are 13 residues in the CDR3. Between the trimmed V and J ends, which lost 8 bases and 4 bases, there was a span of 15 bases. The CDR3 nucleotides read TGTGCCAGCGCCACGGGAGCGGCATACGAGCAGTACTTC. Translating gives CASATGAAYEQYF.

There are many counts of this clonotype. The chain joins TRBV2 to TRBJ2-7, with 9 bases identical to TRBD2. The CDR3 contains 15 residues. J gave up 3 bases and V 3 bases, and 6 bases lay outside the gene matches. The germline V gene encodes CDR1 SNHLY and CDR2 FYNNEI. The CDR3 sequence: CASSEPSGTNYEQYF. DNA for the CDR3: TGTGCCAGCAGTGAGCCTAGCGGGACTAACTACGAGCAGTACTTC.

The sample holds many counts of this clonotype. In nucleotides, the CDR3 is TGTGCCAGCAGTTTAATGGGGGGTGGGGACACTGAAGCTTTCTTT. Translated, it gives CASSLMGGGDTEAFF. The V call is TRBV27, the J call TRBJ1-1; D possibly corresponds to TRBD1 (5 bases). The CDR3 loop spans 15 amino acids. V was trimmed by 2 bases and J by 3 bases, leaving 13 bases between them. The germline gives CDR1 MNHEY, CDR2 SMNVEV (reference sequence).

This clonotype was seen many times. The chain's CDR3 is CASSLVADSNQPQHF. The CDR3 DNA reads as TGTGCCAGCAGCTTGGTTGCGGACAGCAATCAGCCCCAGCATTTT. This chain joins TRBV7-2 and TRBJ1-5; D is unclear. The CDR3 contains 15 residues. Trimming took off 3 bases at V and 1 base at J, with 10 bases between the two ends. Germline assignment: CDR1 SGHTA and CDR2 FQGNSA.

Ten or more counts support this clonotype. The chain links TRBV24-1 to TRBJ1-2; D might be TRBD1 (5 bases). Trimming cost V 2 bases and J 7 bases, with 7 bases left between them. CDR3 size: 12 residues. CDR1 is KGHDR and CDR2 is SFDVKD in the germline V gene. The DNA for the CDR3 is TGTGCCACCAGTGATTCCGGGGCTGGCTACACCTTC. It is translated as CATSDSGAGYTF.

This clonotype has ten or more counts. The V call is TRBV5-1, the J call TRBJ2-7; D is perhaps TRBD2 (5 bases). V lost 1 base to trimming and J lost 0 bases, with 11 bases between them. The CDR3 has 15 residues. Germline CDR1 SGHRS, CDR2 YFSETQ. The CDR3 spells CASSLLAGPSYEQYF. DNA for the CDR3: TGCGCCAGCAGCTTGCTGGCGGGCCCCTCCTACGAGCAGTACTTC.

This clonotype was detected ten times or more. The chain carries TRBV5-1 and TRBJ1-1, with a weak D call TRBD1 (6 bases). Germline loops: CDR1 SGHRS, CDR2 YFSETQ. V dropped 4 bases and J dropped 2 bases, with 12 bases sitting between them. There are 14 residues in the CDR3. The chain's CDR3 is CASSSRQVNTEAFF. The CDR3 DNA reads TGCGCCAGCAGCAGCCGACAGGTCAACACTGAAGCTTTCTTT.

This clonotype was seen many times. The chain combines TRBV6-2 or TRBV6-3 with TRBJ2-7; TRBD1 or TRBD2 may be the D gene (5 bases each). V was cut by 5 bases and J by 3 bases, with 23 bases left in between. The CDR3 runs 17 residues. Germline CDR1 and CDR2: MNHEY and SVGEGT. This CDR3 reads CASSAPSDGGLGYEQYF. CDR3 bases: TGTGCCAGCAGTGCCCCTAGTGATGGGGGATTAGGCTACGAGCAGTACTTC.

The chain couples TRBV28 to TRBJ1-2; possible D gene TRBD1, 6 bases. The CDR3 totals 15 residues. Trimming took 3 bases from V and 9 from J, leaving 20 bases between them. Per the germline V gene, CDR1 is MDHEN and CDR2 is SYDVKM. In nucleotides, the CDR3 is TGTGCCAGCAGTTTCCCAGAGGGGGGGGCGAATAGCTACACCTTC. Its translation is CASSFPEGGANSYTF.

CDR3 DNA: TGCGCCAGCAGACCCGACCCCTACGGGAGTCAGCCCCAGCATTTT. Translated: CASRPDPYGSQPQHF. J is TRBJ1-5 and V is TRBV5-1; D unclear. CDR3 length: 15 amino acids. From germline, CDR1 is SGHRS and CDR2 YFSETQ. Deletions cut 5 bases from V and 6 bases from J, with 18 bases between.